The clone carrying this TCR beta chain is a singleton in its sample. Antigen specificity is unknown. The entry originates in a study of cytomegalovirus exposure and HLA in healthy donors. Study outcomes and limitations: Both high specificity and high sensitivity reportedly marked the classifier's diagnosis of cytomegalovirus status.

Vbeta (60) and Jbeta (13) primers were used in the PCR. Original analysis: A later analysis tallied about 80 million unique TCR beta chains, 8.5 million to 11 million of them shared. Here immunoSEQ multiplex PCR was the method, and the copy in TCRdb shows in-frame clones only, minus some. The V and J calls and the clone size are those of that table, but D and trimming were determined from the DNA. The table includes roughly 130,000 clones, about 63% detected once. Per the germline V gene, CDR1 is SGDLS and CDR2 is YYNGEE. The CDR3 loop spans 14 amino acids. Trimming removed 4 bases from V and 3 bases from J, with 14 bases in between.

The receptor was derived from a man aged 30 to 39 in good health and CMV-seropositive. Sequenced: PBMCs. The rearrangement uses TRBV9 and TRBJ2-7; D gene unclear. Here the CDR3 DNA reads TGTGCCAGCAGCCCCCAGCGAATTTTCTACGAGCAGTACTTC. Amino acids: CASSPQRIFYEQYF.